This T cell receptor (beta chain) was recovered during a study of T cell responses to AZD1222 COVID-19 vaccine. The study's findings and limits: The reported proportion of spike-specific TCRs targeting unmutated variant regions was nearly half. Spike-specific TCR depth and breadth grew after two AZD1222 doses.

V lost 5 bases to trimming and J lost 9 bases; unmatched junction nucleotides: 9. Germline lookup yields CDR1 SGHDT and CDR2 YYEEEE. This CDR3 spans 15 amino acids. Regarding this clone: Its specificity is not known.

Measured with immunoSEQ multiplex PCR; TCRdb has only the in-frame clones, and not every one. The sample records about 180,000 clones, around 90% being singletons. This receptor was obtained from an adult in good health. V and J are TRBV5-6 and TRBJ1-6; 9 bases are shared with TRBD1. The starting material was peripheral blood, obtained on day 0 of AZD1222 vaccination. The CDR3 sequence is CASSSDRGWGSPLHF. The CDR3 DNA is TGTGCCAGCAGTTCGGACAGGGGCTGGGGTTCACCCCTCCACTTT.